This TCR beta chain was sequenced in a study of blood T cells in healthy people across ages. Study-level findings and limits: Observed TCR beta diversity per million T cells went down as age went up. This fall followed a roughly linear course with age.

Individuals who donated were healthy Caucasians from Russia aged roughly 6 to 95. Donors gave 8 to 10 milliliters of peripheral blood apiece. This clonotype has more than one count but fewer than ten. Its antigen is still unknown. The CDR3 covers 14 residues. The V end lost 5 bases, the J end lost 0 bases, and 9 bases lay between the germline ends. Germline CDR1 MGHRA, CDR2 YSYEKL. The use of a sample-barcoded 5' primer and a J-beta primer mix characterized a second PCR of about 7 to 12 cycles. Paired-end reads containing CDR3 totaled no fewer than 2.5 million for each sample. Each CDR3 protein gets one entry after TCRdb re-called the 5' RACE reads with MiXCR. The sample yields 950,000 to 1,200,000 distinct CDR3 sequences, roughly two fifths seen once.

The receptor was derived from a young man in good health. The genes are TRBV4-1 and TRBJ2-3; D is undetermined. Sequences were obtained from blood. As DNA, the CDR3 is TGCGCCAGCAGCGTATCAGAAAGCACAGATACGCAGTATTTT. The encoded protein is CASSVSESTDTQYF.